What follows describes a single T cell receptor (beta chain). Its target antigen remains unknown. No base qualities exist here, and no much larger clone lies one base off it. TCRbeta CDR3 regions were amplified from genomic DNA by means of the immunoSEQ Assay, a bias-controlled multiplex PCR. Per the source publication's procedure: Within the assay, amplification of reference gene primers was used to estimate how many nucleated cells each sample contained. To quantify the absolute abundance of each unique TCRbeta CDR3 rearrangement, sequence reads were collapsed and filtered. For each sample, productive Simpson clonality was calculated as the square root of Simpson's diversity index across productive rearrangements. In its TCRdb copy, this immuneACCESS table keeps in-frame sequences only and misses some clones. Where compared with another copy, unresolved V genes explain less than half of these, and the others have no known cause. Clone size and V and J calls were adopted from that table, with D and trimming inferred from the DNA. The sample table lists about 430,000 clones, 80% to 90% of them with a count of one. The ten top clones hold about 1.1% of the sample.

The data were obtained in a study of blood T cell repertoires in COVID-19 (TCRdb year 2020). Some background on the complete study: The collaborator samples originated in the United States, Italy and Spain and spanned the acute and convalescent phases of COVID-19. The prospective study material was composed of cDNA or gDNA derived from T cells, B-cell-depleted T cells, or PBMCs. The dataset comprised deeply sampled blood TCRbeta repertoires from subjects exposed to, actively infected with, or recovered from COVID-19. A freely available public database, intended as a resource for researchers studying the immune response to SARS-CoV-2, is where the repertoires were released. Samples were obtained from the ongoing ImmuneRACE study (first 160 participants) and from 950 to 1,500 subjects provided by 6 global collaborators. Sample metadata almost always included a de-identified subject ID, COVID-19 status, age in years and sex. Where HLA class I and class II types were available, the types were taken from metadata supplied by the sample provider, not from assay-based typing. Points the paper makes about the study in general: The quantity of clinical and demographic metadata differed by source and by participant and was supplied without curation.

Enrolling through a virtual design, the prospective study's participants ranged in age from roughly 18 to 89 years and lived across around 25 United States geographic areas. In the prospective study, cohorts were assigned on the basis of participant-reported clinical history obtained from a screening survey and a study questionnaire. Recovered participants in ImmuneRACE Cohort 3 were defined as having two consecutive negative NP/OP PCR tests, clearance from a healthcare professional, or resolution of symptoms. Each participant in the prospective study had whole blood, serum and a nasopharyngeal or oropharyngeal swab collected by mobile phlebotomists. Participants in the prospective study had the option to provide additional blood draws and questionnaires over a 2-month period. Before DNA extraction, blood samples from the prospective study were shipped at room temperature or frozen. This TCR was sampled from a man younger than 40 who had recovered from COVID-19. The sequenced material came from PBMCs or T cells enriched from blood (not recorded which).

Here the CDR3 is given as CASSQTGTSGEQFF. The base sequence is TGTGCCAGCAGCCAAACCGGGACTAGCGGGGAGCAGTTCTTC. Here the chain combines TRBV3-1 (or the pseudogene TRBV3-2) and TRBJ2-1, and TRBD2 matches 12 of the central bases. Trimming removed 2 bases from V and 10 bases from J; the gene matches leave 3 bases unexplained. CDR1 and CDR2, per the germline V gene (reference sequence), are LGHDT and YNNKEL. Taken from cysteine to phenylalanine, the CDR3 has 14 residues. The entry retains the CDR3 DNA only, 42 bases that are in frame from base 1.